The sequence of this T cell receptor (beta chain) was determined in a study of cytomegalovirus exposure and HLA in healthy donors. TCRdb's copy holds only in-frame clones and misses some; the assay was immunoSEQ multiplex PCR. The sample has about 180,000 clones, around 85% seen once; the top ten hold 16%. Concerning this clone: Its matching antigen is unknown.

Trimming stripped 4 bases from V and 3 bases from J, with 13 bases between. Germline CDR1 reads SGHDT; CDR2 reads YYEEEE. There are 14 residues in the CDR3. Study-wide results and caveats: Researchers catalogued 150 or so TCR beta chains as cytomegalovirus-associated.

The J gene is TRBJ2-5, the V gene TRBV5-6, with a possible D match to TRBD1 (6 bases). This clonotype originated in a young man in good health and CMV-seropositive. Material: PBMCs. CDR3 amino acids: CASSGQPLEETQYF. The DNA for the CDR3 is TGTGCCAGCAGCGGACAGCCCCTTGAAGAGACCCAGTACTTC.